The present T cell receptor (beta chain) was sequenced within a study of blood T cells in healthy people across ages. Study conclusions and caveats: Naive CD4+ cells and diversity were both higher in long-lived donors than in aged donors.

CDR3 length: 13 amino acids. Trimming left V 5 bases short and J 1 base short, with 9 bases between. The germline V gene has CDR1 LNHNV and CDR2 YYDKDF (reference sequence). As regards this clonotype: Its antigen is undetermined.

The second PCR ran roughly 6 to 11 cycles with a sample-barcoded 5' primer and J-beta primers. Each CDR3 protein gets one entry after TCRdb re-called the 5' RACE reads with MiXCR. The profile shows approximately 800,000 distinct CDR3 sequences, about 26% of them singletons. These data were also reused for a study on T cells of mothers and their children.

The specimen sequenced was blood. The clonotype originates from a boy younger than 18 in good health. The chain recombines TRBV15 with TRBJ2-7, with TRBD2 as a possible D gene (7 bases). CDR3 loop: CATSRGASYEQYF. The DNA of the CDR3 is TGTGCCACCAGCCGGGGGGCTTCCTACGAGCAGTACTTC. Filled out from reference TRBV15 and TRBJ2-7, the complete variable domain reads DAMVIQNPRYQVTQFGKPVTLSCSQTLNHNVMYWYQQKSSQAPKLLFHYYDKDFNNEADTPDNFQSRRPNTSFCFLDIRSPGLGDTAMYLCATSRGASYEQYFGPGTRLTVT.